The text below deals with one TCR beta chain. Its specificity is not known. These data come from a study of memory CD4+ T cells and cytomegalovirus serostatus. Points from the study as a whole: Of 150 to 200 reported CMV TCRbeta sequences, 67 were found in memory CD4+ repertoires. The CMV-associated TCR signature appears largely within the CD4+ memory repertoire.

This table comes from immunoSEQ multiplex PCR, and its TCRdb copy is limited to in-frame clones, with some not included. This sample has about 58,000 clones, with roughly 84% found just once. Single viable CD3+CD4+CD8-CD45RO+ cells were sorted as the memory CD4+ T cells. Per the germline V gene, CDR1 is MNHNS and CDR2 is SASEGT. This CDR3 comprises 19 residues. The J segment lost 4 bases and the V segment lost 3 bases, leaving 16 bases of the junction unmatched. The sample taken for sequencing was memory CD4+ T cells from blood. The V call is TRBV6-1, the J call TRBJ1-5; 9 bases agree with TRBD1. The clonotype comes from an adult in good health and CMV-seronegative. Some clones in this sample may be carry-over from other donors' samples. The CDR3 DNA is TGTGCCAGCAGTGATAAAAAGTCGATCTGGACAGGGGTTAATCAGCCCCAGCATTTT. Its translation: CASSDKKSIWTGVNQPQHF.